This is a list of T cell receptor beta chains from one sample in a study of T cells after yellow fever vaccination. TCRdb re-analysed the 5' RACE reads in MiXCR, keeping a single row per CDR3 protein. The sample lists approximately 600,000 distinct CDR3 sequences, around an eighth occurring once. The sample here was PBMCs, taken on the day of the yellow fever booster vaccination. These receptor sequences come from a man aged 30-40 years who received the YFV17D yellow fever vaccine. Both conserved end residues are part of each CDR3. The order of the fields is D gene, V gene, clone size, J gene, CDR3 DNA, CDR3 protein. The D gene is left open where the match is weak. Where a row states a size, it is once, few, many or the class of an expanded clone; other rows omit it.

NA,TRBV20-1,few,TRBJ2-2,TGCAGTGCTAGAGATGTAAAGGGAACCGGGGAGCTGTTTTTT,CSARDVKGTGELFF
TRBD2,TRBV25-1,NA,TRBJ2-1,TGTGCCAGCAGTGAAACGGGAGGGCCGGATGAGCAGTTCTTC,CASSETGGPDEQFF
NA,TRBV10-3,few,TRBJ2-1,TGTGCCATCAGTGGCCGGTACAATGAGCAGTTCTTC,CAISGRYNEQFF
TRBD1,TRBV6-1,few,TRBJ2-7,TGTGCCAGCAGGGTCAGGCAGGGGGATTACGAGCAGTACTTC,CASRVRQGDYEQYF
TRBD2,TRBV20-1,few,TRBJ2-7,TGCAGTGCCGGGCGGCGGGAGACCTACGAGCAGTACTTC,CSAGRRETYEQYF
TRBD2,TRBV20-1,few,TRBJ2-1,TGCAGTGCTAGAGAAAGCGGGAGATCCTACAATGAGCAGTTCTTC,CSARESGRSYNEQFF
NA,TRBV12-3/TRBV12-4,NA,TRBJ1-5,TGTGCCAGCAGTTTAAGGGGCTCGGTGGGACATCAGCCCCAGCATTTT,CASSLRGSVGHQPQHF
NA,TRBV21-1,few,TRBJ2-7,TGTGCCAGCAGCAAAGAGGAGACAGGACCTAGCTCCTACGAGCAGTACTTC,CASSKEETGPSSYEQYF
NA,TRBV9,NA,TRBJ2-3,TGTGCCAGCAACCCAGGAGGTTCTAGCACAGATACGCAGTATTTT,CASNPGGSSTDTQYF
TRBD2,TRBV20-1,many,TRBJ2-3,TGCAGTGCTAGGGTAGCGGGAGTGACAGATACGCAGTATTTT,CSARVAGVTDTQYF
NA,TRBV6-2/TRBV6-3,NA,TRBJ2-5,TGTGCCGGAGGGGTTGGAGAGACCCAGTACTTC,CAGGVGETQYF
NA,TRBV3-1,few,TRBJ1-1,TGTGCCAGCTCAAAAGGGACGATTTACACTGAAGCTTTCTTT,CASSKGTIYTEAFF
TRBD1,TRBV5-6,few,TRBJ2-3,TGTGCCAGCCGCAGACAGGGACCCACAGATACGCAGTATTTT,CASRRQGPTDTQYF
TRBD1,TRBV5-1,many,TRBJ2-1,TGCGCCAGCAGCTTGGCGGGACAGCTCAATGAGCAGTTCTTC,CASSLAGQLNEQFF
NA,TRBV5-1,NA,TRBJ2-5,TGCGCCAGCAGCTTCTCTCTAGCGATTCAAGAGACCCAGTACTTC,CASSFSLAIQETQYF
NA,TRBV20-1,many,TRBJ2-1,TGCAGTGCTAGACTAGCGAGATACAATGAGCAGTTCTTC,CSARLARYNEQFF
NA,TRBV24-1,NA,TRBJ2-7,TGTGCCGCACAGCCCTACGAGCAGTACTTC,CAAQPYEQYF
NA,TRBV12-3/TRBV12-4,NA,TRBJ2-3,TGTGCCAGCAGTCCCACAATCGGGAGAGGGTCAGATACGCAGTATTTT,CASSPTIGRGSDTQYF
TRBD2,TRBV10-3,few,TRBJ2-7,TGTGCCATCAGTGGGACTAGCGGCCGCAAGTCCTACGAGCAGTACTTC,CAISGTSGRKSYEQYF
NA,TRBV5-4,few,TRBJ2-5,TGTGCCAGCAGCTTGACCGATCAAGAGACCCAGTACTTC,CASSLTDQETQYF
NA,TRBV20-1,NA,TRBJ2-1,TGCAGTGCTAGAAAAACCCCGTCTATCAATGAGCAGTTCTTC,CSARKTPSINEQFF
NA,TRBV7-2,NA,TRBJ2-3,TGTGCCAGCAGCCAACGGGGAGATACGCAGTATTTT,CASSQRGDTQYF
NA,TRBV7-9,few,TRBJ1-4,TGTGCCAGCGGCAGAATGGGGGAAAAACTGTTTTTT,CASGRMGEKLFF
NA,TRBV19,NA,TRBJ2-1,TGTGCCAGTAGGCAGGCTAATGAGCAGTTCTTC,CASRQANEQFF
TRBD2,TRBV7-2,NA,TRBJ2-1,TGTGCCAGCAGCTCCCCCCGGGTTTTAGGACTAGCCAATGAGCAGTTCTTC,CASSSPRVLGLANEQFF
NA,TRBV29-1,NA,TRBJ1-2,TGCAGCGTTGTCGGGGGAGGCTATGGCTACACCTTC,CSVVGGGYGYTF
NA,TRBV24-1,few,TRBJ1-5,TGTGCCACCAGTGATTTGGACAGCAATCAGCCCCAGCATTTT,CATSDLDSNQPQHF
TRBD1,TRBV5-1,many,TRBJ2-1,TGCGCCAGCAGAAAGGACAGGATAGCTGAGCAGTTCTTC,CASRKDRIAEQFF
TRBD2,TRBV24-1,NA,TRBJ2-1,TGTGCCACCAGTGATGAGACTAGCGGGAGACGTGAGCAGTTCTTC,CATSDETSGRREQFF
NA,TRBV9,NA,TRBJ2-1,TGTGCCAGCAGCGAGGGCCCCCCCGTGGCCTACAATGAGCAGTTCTTC,CASSEGPPVAYNEQFF
TRBD2,TRBV27,few,TRBJ2-3,TGTGCCAGCAGTATAAGGACTAGCGGGAGTGTGAATACGCAGTATTTT,CASSIRTSGSVNTQYF
NA,TRBV9,few,TRBJ2-1,TGTGCCAGCAGTGATAGCGGTTGGGCCTACAATGAGCAGTTCTTC,CASSDSGWAYNEQFF
NA,TRBV28,few,TRBJ2-7,TGTGCCAGCAGTTTTGGGGGGGGCACCGCGTACGAGCAGTACTTC,CASSFGGGTAYEQYF
NA,TRBV7-9,few,TRBJ2-5,TGTGCCAGCGGGCCATTCCGCTCGGAAGAGACCCAGTACTTC,CASGPFRSEETQYF
NA,TRBV10-1,few,TRBJ2-2,TGCGCCAGCAGCGATACCCCCGGGACCGGGGAGCTGTTTTTT,CASSDTPGTGELFF
NA,TRBV9,few,TRBJ2-5,TGTGCCAGCAGCGTAGGCGACGGGAGAGCAGAGACCCAGTACTTC,CASSVGDGRAETQYF
NA,TRBV12-3/TRBV12-4,few,TRBJ2-6,TGTGCCACCCACCCGTTGGGCTCTGGGGCCAACGTCCTGACTTTC,CATHPLGSGANVLTF
NA,TRBV10-3,few,TRBJ1-1,TGTGCCATCACCCTAAACGCGGGCACTGAAGCTTTCTTT,CAITLNAGTEAFF
NA,TRBV6-5,few,TRBJ2-7,TGTGCCAGCAGTTACGGCGGGAATCAGGCCTACGAGCAGTACTTC,CASSYGGNQAYEQYF
NA,TRBV6-1,few,TRBJ2-1,TGTGCCAGCAGTCGAGGGGTTACCTACAATGAGCAGTTCTTC,CASSRGVTYNEQFF
NA,TRBV20-1,NA,TRBJ2-7,TGCAGTGCGCATTCGCAGGCGGTCGGCTACGAGCAGTACTTC,CSAHSQAVGYEQYF
NA,TRBV20-1,few,TRBJ1-6,TGCAGTGCGCGACCACTTTCACCCCTCCACTTT,CSARPLSPLHF
NA,TRBV24-1,NA,TRBJ2-1,TGTGCCACCAGTGATTTCGACGATGAGCAGTTCTTC,CATSDFDDEQFF
NA,TRBV3-1,few,TRBJ2-1,TGTGCCAGCAGCCAAGATGGGACATACAATGAGCAGTTCTTC,CASSQDGTYNEQFF
NA,TRBV29-1,NA,TRBJ1-1,TGCAGCGTTGGCGAGAACACTGAAGCTTTCTTT,CSVGENTEAFF